These 5 T cell receptor beta chains were sequenced from one sample in a study of blood T cell repertoires in COVID-19. Method: immunoSEQ multiplex PCR; TCRdb's copy keeps in-frame clones and lacks some. The table includes fewer than 250,000 clones, 80% to 85% detected once. Sequenced input: peripheral blood. These receptors all come from a woman older than 75 with COVID-19, enrolled during active disease.

This chain connects TRBV11-2 to TRBJ1-1, with TRBD1 as a possible D gene (6 bases). Trimming shortened V by 3 bases and J by 5 bases, and 13 bases separated the two germline ends. The CDR3 is 14 amino acids. The germline V gene encodes CDR1 SGHAT and CDR2 FQNNGV. CDR3 region: CASSFGARGTEAFF. CDR3 nucleotide sequence: TGTGCCAGCAGCTTCGGGGCGAGGGGGACTGAAGCTTTCTTT.

The genes are TRBV5-1 and TRBJ1-4; TRBD1 agrees at 9 bases. The CDR3 loop spans 14 amino acids. V lost 6 bases to trimming and J lost 8 bases; unmatched junction nucleotides: 8. Looked up from germline, CDR1 is SGHRS and CDR2 is YFSETQ. In DNA, the CDR3 is TGCGCCAGCACCCTAACAGGGACAGGGGAAAAACTGTTTTTT. This gives the protein CASTLTGTGEKLFF.

This rearrangement joins TRBV7-2 to TRBJ2-5, with D possibly TRBD2 on 6 matching bases. V was pared by 1 base and J by 4 bases, with 13 bases between. The CDR3 totals 15 residues. Germline CDR1 reads SGHTA; CDR2 reads FQGNSA. The CDR3 protein is CASSLDGGSGETQYF. The CDR3 region has the DNA TGTGCCAGCAGCTTAGACGGGGGTAGCGGAGAGACCCAGTACTTC.

The chain couples TRBV2 to TRBJ1-2; maybe TRBD1 (5 bases). The length of the CDR3 is 15 residues. The germline V and J ends were trimmed by 2 bases and 4 bases, with 14 bases remaining between them. CDR1 is SNHLY and CDR2 is FYNNEI in the germline V gene. CDR3 nucleotides: TGTGCCAGCAGTGAATTGGCAGGGAATGCCTATGGCTACACCTTC. This sequence encodes CASSELAGNAYGYTF.

This clone has only a few counts. This chain connects TRBV7-9 to TRBJ2-5; 9 bases fit TRBD2. This CDR3 region has 17 residues. Germline V gene lookup returns CDR1 SEHNR and CDR2 FQNEAQ (reference sequence). The V and J ends lost 5 bases and 4 bases, in that order; junction bases with no gene match: 14. The CDR3 nucleotides are TGTGCCAGCAGCCGTACGGGGGTAGCGGGGGCTGGAGAGACCCAGTACTTC. Amino acid sequence: CASSRTGVAGAGETQYF. Full variable domain (remainder filled in from reference TRBV7-9 and TRBJ2-5): DTGVSQNPRHKITKRGQNVTFRCDPISEHNRLYWYRQTLGQGPEFLTYFQNEAQLEKSRLLSDRFSAERPKGSFSTLEIQRTEQGDSAMYLCASSRTGVAGAGETQYFGPGTRLLVL.